The next 8 T cell receptor beta chains were all read from a single sample in a study of cytomegalovirus exposure and HLA in healthy donors. Researchers ran the PCR with 60 Vbeta and 13 Jbeta primers. This table comes from immunoSEQ multiplex PCR, and its TCRdb copy is limited to in-frame clones, with some not included. The sample has more than 100,000 clones; about 73% are singletons. The sequenced material came from PBMCs. Receptors were obtained from a woman aged 40 to 50 in good health and CMV-seronegative.

The sample holds a few counts of this clone. Within the sample, other DNA sequences also encode this same CDR3. This chain connects TRBV7-2 to TRBJ2-5; maybe TRBD2 (6 bases). This CDR3 comprises 12 residues. V was shortened by 3 bases and J by 5 bases, with 7 bases between the two germline ends. Germline V gene data show CDR1 as SGHTA and CDR2 as FQGNSA. The CDR3 spells CASSLGRETQYF. CDR3 coding DNA: TGTGCCAGCAGCTTGGGGAGGGAGACCCAGTACTTC. Supplemented by reference TRBV7-2 and TRBJ2-5, the full variable domain reads GAGVSQSPSNKVTEKGKDVELRCDPISGHTALYWYRQSLGQGLEFLIYFQGNSAPDKSGLPSDRFSAERTGGSVSTLTIQRTQQEDSAVYLCASSLGRETQYFGPGTRLLVL.

The chain uses TRBV19 and TRBJ2-7; 11 bases are shared with TRBD2. Germline assignment: CDR1 LNHDA and CDR2 SQIVND (reference sequence). This CDR3 is 18 amino acids long. The V and J ends lost 3 bases and 3 bases, in that order; junction bases with no gene match: 13. For the CDR3, the DNA is TGTGCCAGTAGTATGGCCCTAGCGGGAGGTCGCGGAATCTACGAGCAGTACTTC. It codes for CASSMALAGGRGIYEQYF.

This chain connects TRBV4-2 to TRBJ2-1; 11 nucleotides align to TRBD2. The germline V gene has CDR1 LGHNA and CDR2 YNFKEQ. V was pared by 2 bases and J by 10 bases, with 7 bases of the junction left unmatched. This CDR3 contains 15 residues. Written as DNA, the CDR3 is TGTGCCAGCAGCCAACGTAGCGGGGGGGCAGACGAGCAGTTCTTC. Its protein product is CASSQRSGGADEQFF.

This clone has just a few counts. This chain connects TRBV4-2 to TRBJ1-3; D unresolved. Germline assignment: CDR1 LGHNA and CDR2 YNFKEQ. The ends were cut back, 0 bases at V and 0 bases at J, with 15 bases in the middle. The CDR3 totals 18 residues. CDR3 bases: TGTGCCAGCAGCCAAGATTACGGAGTTCAGCGCTCTGGAAACACCATATATTTT. Its protein is CASSQDYGVQRSGNTIYF.

As DNA, the CDR3 is TGTGCCAGCAGTTTGTCGGGGACTAGCGGAGGCAATGAGCAGTTCTTC. Its protein product is CASSLSGTSGGNEQFF. The rearrangement links TRBV28 to TRBJ2-1; 11 bases match TRBD2. Germline V CDR1 and CDR2: MDHEN, SYDVKM. The J segment lost 6 bases and the V segment lost 3 bases, leaving 7 bases of the junction unmatched. This CDR3 has 16 amino acids.

This chain joins TRBV7-9 and TRBJ2-2, with a weak D call TRBD2 (6 bases). Germline V gene sequence: CDR1 SEHNR, CDR2 FQNEAQ (reference sequence). Trimming took 4 bases from V and 6 from J, leaving 12 bases between them. There are 14 residues in the CDR3. Here the CDR3 reads CASSSGTLPGELFF. The CDR3 region has the DNA TGTGCCAGCAGCTCCGGGACTTTGCCCGGGGAGCTGTTTTTT.

This sequence joins TRBV19 and TRBJ1-4; D gene ambiguous. Germline-derived CDR1 and CDR2 are LNHDA and SQIVND (reference sequence). The CDR3 has 15 residues. V lost 4 bases and J 2 bases, leaving 11 bases between the germline ends. CDR3 sequence reads: CASSTASSTNEKLFF. DNA for the CDR3: TGTGCCAGTAGTACTGCGTCCTCCACTAATGAAAAACTGTTTTTT.

This clone was observed a few times. The chain couples TRBV18 to TRBJ2-7, with TRBD1 identical over 7 bases. J gave up 5 bases and V 4 bases, and 5 bases lay outside the gene matches. In germline, CDR1 is KGHSH, CDR2 LQKENI. CDR3 length equals 13 residues. CDR3 nucleotides: TGTGCCAGCTCACATGGACAGGACGACGAGCAGTACTTC. Its protein product is CASSHGQDDEQYF.